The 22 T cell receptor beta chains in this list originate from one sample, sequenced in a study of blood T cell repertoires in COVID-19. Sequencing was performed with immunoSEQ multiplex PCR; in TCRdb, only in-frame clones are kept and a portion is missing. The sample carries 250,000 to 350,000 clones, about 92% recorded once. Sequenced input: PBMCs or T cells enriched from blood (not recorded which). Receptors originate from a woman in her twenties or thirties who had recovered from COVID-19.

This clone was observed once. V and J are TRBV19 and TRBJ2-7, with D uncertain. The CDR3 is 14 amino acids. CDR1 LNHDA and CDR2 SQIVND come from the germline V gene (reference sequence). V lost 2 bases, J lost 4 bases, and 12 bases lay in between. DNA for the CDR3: TGTGCCAGTAGTATAACACGACAAAATTACGAGCAGTACTTC. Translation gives CASSITRQNYEQYF.

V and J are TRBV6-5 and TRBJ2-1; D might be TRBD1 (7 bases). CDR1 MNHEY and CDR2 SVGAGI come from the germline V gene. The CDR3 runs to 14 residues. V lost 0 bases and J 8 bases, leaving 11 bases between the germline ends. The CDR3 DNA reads TGTGCCAGCAGTTACTCCGCAGGGGGGTATGAGCAGTTCTTC. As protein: CASSYSAGGYEQFF.

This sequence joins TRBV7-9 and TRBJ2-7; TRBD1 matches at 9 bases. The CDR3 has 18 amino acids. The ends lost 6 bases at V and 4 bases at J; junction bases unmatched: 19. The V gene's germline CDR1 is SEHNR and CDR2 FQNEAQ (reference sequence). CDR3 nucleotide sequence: TGTGCCAGCAGTTCGCGTGGACAGGGGTACATCGAGGGATACGAGCAGTACTTC. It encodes CASSSRGQGYIEGYEQYF.

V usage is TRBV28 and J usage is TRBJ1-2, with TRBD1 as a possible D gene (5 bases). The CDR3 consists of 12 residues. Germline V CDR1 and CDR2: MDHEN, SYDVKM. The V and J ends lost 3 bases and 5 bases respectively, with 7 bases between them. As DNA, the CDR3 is TGTGCCAGCAGTTTCACAGGTTATGGCTACACCTTC. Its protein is CASSFTGYGYTF.

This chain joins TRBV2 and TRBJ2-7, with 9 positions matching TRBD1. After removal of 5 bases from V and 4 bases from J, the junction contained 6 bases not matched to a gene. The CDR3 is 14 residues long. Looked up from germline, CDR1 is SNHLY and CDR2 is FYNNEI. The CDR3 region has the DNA TGTGCCAGCAGTTTCACGGGACAGGGATACGAGCAGTACTTC. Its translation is CASSFTGQGYEQYF. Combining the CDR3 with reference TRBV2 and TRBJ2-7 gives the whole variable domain EPEVTQTPSHQVTQMGQEVILRCVPISNHLYFYWYRQILGQKVEFLVSFYNNEISEKSEIFDDQFSVERPDGSNFTLKIRSTKLEDSAMYFCASSFTGQGYEQYFGPGTRLTVT.

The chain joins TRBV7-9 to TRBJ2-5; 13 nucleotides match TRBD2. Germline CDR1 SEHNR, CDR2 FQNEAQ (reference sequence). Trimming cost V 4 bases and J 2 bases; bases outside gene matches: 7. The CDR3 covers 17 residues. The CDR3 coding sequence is TGTGCCAGCAGCTACACTAGCGGGAGGGCGTGGCAAGAGACCCAGTACTTC. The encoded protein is CASSYTSGRAWQETQYF. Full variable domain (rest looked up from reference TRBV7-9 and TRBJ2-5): DTGVSQNPRHKITKRGQNVTFRCDPISEHNRLYWYRQTLGQGPEFLTYFQNEAQLEKSRLLSDRFSAERPKGSFSTLEIQRTEQGDSAMYLCASSYTSGRAWQETQYFGPGTRLLVL.

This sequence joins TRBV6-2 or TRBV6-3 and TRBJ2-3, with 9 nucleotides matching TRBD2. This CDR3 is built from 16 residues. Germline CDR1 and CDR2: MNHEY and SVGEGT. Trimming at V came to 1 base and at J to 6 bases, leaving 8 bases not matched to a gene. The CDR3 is CASSYLTSGPHDTQYF. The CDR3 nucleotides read TGTGCCAGCAGTTACTTAACTAGCGGGCCCCACGATACGCAGTATTTT.

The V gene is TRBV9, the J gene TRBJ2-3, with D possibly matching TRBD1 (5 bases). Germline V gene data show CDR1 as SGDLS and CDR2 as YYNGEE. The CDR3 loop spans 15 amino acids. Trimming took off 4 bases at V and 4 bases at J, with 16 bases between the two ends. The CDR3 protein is CASSPEDRGSDTQYF. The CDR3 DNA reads TGTGCCAGCAGCCCAGAGGATAGGGGATCAGATACGCAGTATTTT.

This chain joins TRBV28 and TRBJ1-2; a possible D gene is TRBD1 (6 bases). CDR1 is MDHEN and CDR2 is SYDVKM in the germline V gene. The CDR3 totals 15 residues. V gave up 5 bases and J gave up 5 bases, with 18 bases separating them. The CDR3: CASSPILDRFYGYTF. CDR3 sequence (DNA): TGTGCCAGCAGTCCGATCCTGGACAGATTTTATGGCTACACCTTC.

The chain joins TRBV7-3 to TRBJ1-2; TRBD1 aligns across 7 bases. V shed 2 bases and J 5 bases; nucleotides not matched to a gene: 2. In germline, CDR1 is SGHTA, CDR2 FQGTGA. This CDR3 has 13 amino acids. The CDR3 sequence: CASSLGTEYGYTF. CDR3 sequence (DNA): TGTGCCAGCAGCTTAGGGACAGAATATGGCTACACCTTC. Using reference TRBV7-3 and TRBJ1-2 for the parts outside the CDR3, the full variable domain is GAGVSQTPSNKVTEKGKYVELRCDPISGHTALYWYRQSLGQGPEFLIYFQGTGAADDSGLPNDRFFAVRPEGSVSTLKIQRTERGDSAVYLCASSLGTEYGYTFGSGTRLTVV.

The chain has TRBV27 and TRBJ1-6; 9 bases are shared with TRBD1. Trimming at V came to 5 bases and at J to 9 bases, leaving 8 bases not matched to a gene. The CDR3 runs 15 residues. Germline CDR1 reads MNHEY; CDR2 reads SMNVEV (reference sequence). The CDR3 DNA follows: TGTGCCAGCAGTCGAGGGACAGGGCTGAGTTCACCCCTCCACTTT. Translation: CASSRGTGLSSPLHF.

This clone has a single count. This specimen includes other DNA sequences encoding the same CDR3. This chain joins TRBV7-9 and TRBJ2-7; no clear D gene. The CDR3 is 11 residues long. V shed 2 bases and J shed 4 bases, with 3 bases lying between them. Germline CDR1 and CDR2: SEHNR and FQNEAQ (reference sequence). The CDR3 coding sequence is TGTGCCAGCAGCTTAACTTACGAGCAGTACTTC. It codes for CASSLTYEQYF.

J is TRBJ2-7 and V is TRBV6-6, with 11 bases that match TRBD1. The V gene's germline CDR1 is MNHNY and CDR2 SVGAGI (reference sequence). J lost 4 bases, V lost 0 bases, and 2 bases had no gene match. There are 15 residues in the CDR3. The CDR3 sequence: CASSYSGTGGYEQYF. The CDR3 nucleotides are TGTGCCAGCAGTTACTCGGGGACAGGGGGGTACGAGCAGTACTTC.

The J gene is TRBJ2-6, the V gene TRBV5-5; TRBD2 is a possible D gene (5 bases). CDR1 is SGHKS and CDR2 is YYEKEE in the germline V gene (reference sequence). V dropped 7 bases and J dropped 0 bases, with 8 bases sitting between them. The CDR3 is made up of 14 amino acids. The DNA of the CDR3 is TGTGCCAGCGAAACTAGCTCTGGGGCCAACGTCCTGACTTTC. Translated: CASETSSGANVLTF.

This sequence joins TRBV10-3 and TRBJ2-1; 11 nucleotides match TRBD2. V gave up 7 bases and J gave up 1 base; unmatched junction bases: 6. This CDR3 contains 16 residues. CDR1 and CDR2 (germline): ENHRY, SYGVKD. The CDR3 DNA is TGTGCCATCATGGCTAGCGGGGGGAATTCCTACAATGAGCAGTTCTTC. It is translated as CAIMASGGNSYNEQFF.

For the CDR3, the DNA is TGTGCCATCAGTCCCAGGGGGCTCGAGCAGTACTTC. Residues: CAISPRGLEQYF. This chain joins TRBV10-3 and TRBJ2-7; TRBD1 aligns across 8 bases. Trimming at V came to 5 bases and at J to 6 bases, leaving 3 bases not matched to a gene. CDR1 is ENHRY and CDR2 is SYGVKD in the germline V gene. The length of the CDR3 is 12 residues.

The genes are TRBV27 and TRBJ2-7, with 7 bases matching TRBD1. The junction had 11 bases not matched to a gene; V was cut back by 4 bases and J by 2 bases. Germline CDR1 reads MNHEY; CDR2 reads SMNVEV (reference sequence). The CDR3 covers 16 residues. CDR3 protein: CASSWAGGYSTYEQYF. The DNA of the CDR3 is TGTGCCAGCAGTTGGGCAGGGGGTTACTCAACCTACGAGCAGTACTTC.

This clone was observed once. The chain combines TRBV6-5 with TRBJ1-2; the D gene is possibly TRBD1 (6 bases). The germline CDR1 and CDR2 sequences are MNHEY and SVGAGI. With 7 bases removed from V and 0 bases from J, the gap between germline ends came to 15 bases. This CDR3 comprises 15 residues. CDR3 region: CASTPGQNPNYGYTF. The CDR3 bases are TGTGCCAGCACCCCGGGACAAAATCCTAACTATGGCTACACCTTC.

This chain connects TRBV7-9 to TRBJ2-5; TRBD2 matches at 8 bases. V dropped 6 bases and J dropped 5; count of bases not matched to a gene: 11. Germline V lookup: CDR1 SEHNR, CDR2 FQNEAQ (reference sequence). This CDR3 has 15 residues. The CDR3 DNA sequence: TGTGCCAGCAGGTCCCTCGCGGGGGGAGGGGAGACCCAGTACTTC. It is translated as CASRSLAGGGETQYF.

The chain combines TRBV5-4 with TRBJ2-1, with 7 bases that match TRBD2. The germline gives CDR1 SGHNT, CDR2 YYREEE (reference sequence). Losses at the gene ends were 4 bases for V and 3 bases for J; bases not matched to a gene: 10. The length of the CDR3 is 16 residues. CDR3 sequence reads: CASSNLAEEFYNEQFF. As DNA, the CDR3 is TGTGCCAGCAGCAATCTAGCGGAGGAATTCTACAATGAGCAGTTCTTC.

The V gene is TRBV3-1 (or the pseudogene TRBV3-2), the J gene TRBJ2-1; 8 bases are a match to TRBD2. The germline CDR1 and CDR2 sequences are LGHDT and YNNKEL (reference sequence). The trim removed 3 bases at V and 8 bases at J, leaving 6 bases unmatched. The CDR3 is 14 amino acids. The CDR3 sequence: CASSHLAGEHEQFF. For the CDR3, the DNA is TGTGCCAGCAGCCACCTAGCGGGTGAGCATGAGCAGTTCTTC.

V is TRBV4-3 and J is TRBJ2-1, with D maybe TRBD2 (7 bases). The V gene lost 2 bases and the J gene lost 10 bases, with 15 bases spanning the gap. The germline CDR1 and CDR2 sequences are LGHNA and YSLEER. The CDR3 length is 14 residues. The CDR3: CASSQQNEGGEQFF. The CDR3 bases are TGCGCCAGCAGCCAACAGAACGAGGGGGGGGAGCAGTTCTTC.